This TCR beta chain is drawn from a study (dated by TCRdb to between 2014 and 2017). With respect to the entire study: The study examined whether tumor-infiltrating Tregs in breast cancer are drawn from blood Tregs or arise in situ by conversion from other CD4+ T cell subsets.

Full-length TCR variable regions were amplified by 5' RACE PCR using constant-region reverse primers, and then by semi-nested PCR using Nested Universal Primer A. The ReliaPrep RNA Cell Miniprep System was used to extract total RNA, which was then reverse transcribed into 5'RACE-ready cDNA with the SMARTer RACE 5'/3' Kit. An Illumina MiSeq was used to sequence the full-length TCR alpha and beta libraries, which had been barcoded with multiplex adaptors. Per the authors' processing: For each of nine subset-tissue groups, sequencing data from the five patients were pooled, and the groups were then compared using unsupervised clustering of TCR gene usage. The Morisita-Horn index was used to calculate repertoire similarity, with shared sequences weighted according to their contribution to each repertoire. TCRdb passed the public sequencing reads through fastp at Q25 and MiXCR, retaining productive beta sequences. Each entry merges the rows of one CDR3 protein and shows their most common DNA and genes. The V and J calls reflect TCRdb's pipeline rather than the authors' work. The sample table shows roughly 10,000 distinct CDR3 sequences, and 11% to 15% are seen once. The ten top clones hold approximately 3% of the sample.

Overall study results and their limits: In terms of TCR gene usage, tumor memory CD4+ T cells clustered together with blood and lymph node memory CD4+ cells, as well as with lymph node naive CD4+ cells. The greatest overlap of tumor-infiltrating Treg TCR alpha and beta sequences was with tumor naive CD4+ T cells, followed next by blood naive CD4+ T cells. Rather than covering whole repertoires, validation in the larger cohort was restricted to a single TCR beta V-J rearrangement.

CD4+CD25+CD127-/low cells were isolated as Tregs. Tregs, naive and memory CD4+ T cells from tumor, blood and ipsilateral draining lymph nodes of a few breast cancer patients underwent full-length TCR alpha and beta sequencing. Ficoll density gradient centrifugation was used to isolate mononuclear cells from lymph nodes or from approximately 50 ml of peripheral blood. FACS confirmed that the sorted cell populations were more than 90% pure. Remarks on this clonotype: No antigen is known for it. Qualities for individual bases were not recorded, and no much larger clone is one base off.

The sequence derives from a female donor with breast cancer. The sample comprised Tregs sorted from blood.

The base sequence is TGTGCCAGCAGTTTTCAGGGGAGGTATGGCTACACCTTC. Its protein is CASSFQGRYGYTF. This sequence uses TRBV12-3 or TRBV12-4 and TRBJ1-2; TRBD1 is a weak D gene call, 6 bases matching. The CDR3 starts with the cysteine, ends with the phenylalanine, and has 13 residues. Solely the CDR3 DNA is kept, with 39 bases framed from the first base. V and J are truncated by 3 bases and 5 bases respectively, leaving an intervening sequence of 10 bases.